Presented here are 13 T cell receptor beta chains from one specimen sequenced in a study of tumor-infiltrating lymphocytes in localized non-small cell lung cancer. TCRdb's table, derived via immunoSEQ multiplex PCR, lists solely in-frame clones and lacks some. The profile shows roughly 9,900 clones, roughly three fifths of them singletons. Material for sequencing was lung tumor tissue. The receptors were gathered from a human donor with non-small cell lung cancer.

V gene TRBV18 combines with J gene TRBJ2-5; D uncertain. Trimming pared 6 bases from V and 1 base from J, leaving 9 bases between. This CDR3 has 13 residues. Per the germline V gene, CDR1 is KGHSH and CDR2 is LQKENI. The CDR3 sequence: CASSPEVQETQYF. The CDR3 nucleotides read TGTGCCAGCTCCCCTGAGGTCCAAGAGACCCAGTACTTC.

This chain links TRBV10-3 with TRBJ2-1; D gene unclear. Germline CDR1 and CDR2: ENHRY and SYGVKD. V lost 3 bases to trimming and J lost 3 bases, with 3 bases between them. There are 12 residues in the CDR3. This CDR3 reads CAISDSYNEQFF. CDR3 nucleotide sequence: TGTGCCATCAGTGACAGCTACAATGAGCAGTTCTTC.

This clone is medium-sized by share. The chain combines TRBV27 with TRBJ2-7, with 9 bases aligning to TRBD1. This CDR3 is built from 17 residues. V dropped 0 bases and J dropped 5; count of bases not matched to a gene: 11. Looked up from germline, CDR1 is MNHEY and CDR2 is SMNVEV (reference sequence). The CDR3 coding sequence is TGTGCCAGCAGTTTATCCTACAGGACAGGGGTTATCCACGAGCAGTACTTC. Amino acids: CASSLSYRTGVIHEQYF.

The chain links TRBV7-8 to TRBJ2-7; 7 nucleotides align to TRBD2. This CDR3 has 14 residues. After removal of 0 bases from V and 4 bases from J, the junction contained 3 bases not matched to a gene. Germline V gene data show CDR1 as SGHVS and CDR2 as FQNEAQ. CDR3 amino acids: CASSLAGGSYEQYF. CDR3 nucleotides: TGTGCCAGCAGCTTAGCGGGGGGGTCTTACGAGCAGTACTTC.

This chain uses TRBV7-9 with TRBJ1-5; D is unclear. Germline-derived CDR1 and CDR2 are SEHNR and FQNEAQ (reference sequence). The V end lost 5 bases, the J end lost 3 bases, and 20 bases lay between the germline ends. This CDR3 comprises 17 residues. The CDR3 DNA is TGTGCCAGCAGCGCGTGGACCCGGGGAGGCAACAATCAGCCCCAGCATTTT. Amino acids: CASSAWTRGGNNQPQHF.

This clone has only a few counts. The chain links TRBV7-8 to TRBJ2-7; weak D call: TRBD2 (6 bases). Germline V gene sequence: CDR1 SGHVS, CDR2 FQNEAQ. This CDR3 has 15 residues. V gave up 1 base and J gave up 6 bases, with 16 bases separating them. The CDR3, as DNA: TGTGCCAGCAGCTTAGTCGTGGGAGCGGGTTCCGAGCAGTACTTC. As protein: CASSLVVGAGSEQYF.

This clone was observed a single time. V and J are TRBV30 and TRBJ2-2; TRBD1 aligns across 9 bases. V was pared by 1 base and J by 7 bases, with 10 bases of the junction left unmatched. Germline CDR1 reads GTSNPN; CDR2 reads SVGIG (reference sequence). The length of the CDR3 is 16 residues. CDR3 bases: TGTGCCTGGAGTGATACAGGGGGCGCGTTTGGCGGGGAGCTGTTTTTT. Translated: CAWSDTGGAFGGELFF.

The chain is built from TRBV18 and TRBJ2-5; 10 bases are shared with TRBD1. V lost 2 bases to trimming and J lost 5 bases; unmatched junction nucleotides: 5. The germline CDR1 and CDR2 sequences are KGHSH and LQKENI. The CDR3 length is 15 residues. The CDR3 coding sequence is TGTGCCAGCTCACCAAGACAGGGGGCCGGTGAGACCCAGTACTTC. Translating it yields CASSPRQGAGETQYF.

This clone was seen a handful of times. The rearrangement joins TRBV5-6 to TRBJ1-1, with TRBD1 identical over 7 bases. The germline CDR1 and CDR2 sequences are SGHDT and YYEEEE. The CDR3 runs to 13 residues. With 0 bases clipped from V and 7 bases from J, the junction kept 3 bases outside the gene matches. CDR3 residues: CASSLGQGVEAFF. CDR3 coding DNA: TGTGCCAGCAGCTTGGGACAGGGTGTTGAAGCTTTCTTT.

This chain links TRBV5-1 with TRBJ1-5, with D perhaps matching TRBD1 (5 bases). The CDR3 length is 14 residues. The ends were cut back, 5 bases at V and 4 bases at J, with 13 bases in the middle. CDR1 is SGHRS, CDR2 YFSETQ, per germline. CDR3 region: CASSQVGGNQPQHF. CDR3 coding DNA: TGCGCCAGCAGTCAAGTCGGGGGTAATCAGCCCCAGCATTTT.

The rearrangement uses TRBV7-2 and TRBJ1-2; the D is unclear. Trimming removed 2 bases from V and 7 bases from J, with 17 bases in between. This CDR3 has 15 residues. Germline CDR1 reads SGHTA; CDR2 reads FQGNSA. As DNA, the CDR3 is TGTGCCAGCAGCTTACAAGGGCTGGACTCAGGTGGCTACACCTTC. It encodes CASSLQGLDSGGYTF.

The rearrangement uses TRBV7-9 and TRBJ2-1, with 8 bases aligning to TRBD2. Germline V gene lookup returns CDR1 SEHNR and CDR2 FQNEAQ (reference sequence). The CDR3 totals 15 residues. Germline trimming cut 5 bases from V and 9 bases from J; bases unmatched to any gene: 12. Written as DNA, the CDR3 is TGTGCCAGCAGCGAGAGGACTAGCCCAGGGGCTGAGCAGTTCTTC. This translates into CASSERTSPGAEQFF.

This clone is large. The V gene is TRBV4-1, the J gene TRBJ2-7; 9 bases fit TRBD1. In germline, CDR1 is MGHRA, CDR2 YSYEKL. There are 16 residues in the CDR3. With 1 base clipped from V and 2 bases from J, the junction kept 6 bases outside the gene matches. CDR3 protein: CASSQGPGQGTYEQYF. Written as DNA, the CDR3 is TGCGCCAGCAGCCAAGGACCGGGACAGGGAACCTACGAGCAGTACTTC.